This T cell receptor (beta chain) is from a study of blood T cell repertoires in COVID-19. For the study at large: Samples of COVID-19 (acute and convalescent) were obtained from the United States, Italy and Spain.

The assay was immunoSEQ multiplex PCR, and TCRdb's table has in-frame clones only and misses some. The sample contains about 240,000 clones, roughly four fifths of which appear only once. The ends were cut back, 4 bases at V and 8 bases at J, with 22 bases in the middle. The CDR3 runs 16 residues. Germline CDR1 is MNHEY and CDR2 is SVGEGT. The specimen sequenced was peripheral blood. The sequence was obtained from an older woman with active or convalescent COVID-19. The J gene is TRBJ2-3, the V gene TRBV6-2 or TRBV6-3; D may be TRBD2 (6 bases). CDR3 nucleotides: TGTGCCAGCAGTTCCCCCCGATCCGGGGCCGGGGGTACGCAGTATTTT. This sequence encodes CASSSPRSGAGGTQYF.